Detailed here is one TCR beta chain. Its antigen is not identified. The treatment: randomized to nivolumab then ipilimumab (arm A) or the reverse (arm B). These data originate in a study of sequential checkpoint blockade in melanoma. The data were produced by immunoSEQ multiplex PCR, yet TCRdb's version contains in-frame clones alone and is incomplete. This sample carries about 4,000 clones, approximately 22% of them seen once, and the ten largest clones take approximately 16%. The trim removed 2 bases at V and 3 bases at J, leaving 7 bases unmatched. The CDR3 totals 17 residues. The germline gives CDR1 SGHRS, CDR2 YFSETQ. Regarding the study as a whole: About 30 times likelier clinical benefit followed increased tumor T-cell fraction and clonality. For nivolumab-first patients, baseline tumor clonality was associated with response. Tumor T-cell fraction and clonality correlated with PD-L1 and CD8+ counts.

Sequencing used tumor tissue (inferred from file names), obtained from a patient given nivolumab and ipilimumab in sequence. The V gene is TRBV5-1, the J gene TRBJ2-3; 12 bases are shared with TRBD2. The clonotype was recovered from a human donor with melanoma. The DNA of the CDR3 is TGCGCCAGCAGCTTCCAAAGTACTAGCGGGGGGACAGATACGCAGTATTTT. Protein sequence: CASSFQSTSGGTDTQYF.